This record covers a single T cell receptor (beta chain). Its matching antigen is unknown. This sample was included in a study of CD8 T cells in ankylosing spondylitis. Findings of the study overall: Characteristic, it appeared, of ankylosing spondylitis blood was a TCR beta motif of several highly homologous variants. The study looked at matched synovial fluid samples from ankylosing spondylitis patients. Disease-linked clones were reported to be significantly enriched there.

From the 5' RACE reads, TCRdb called clonotypes with MiXCR, one entry per CDR3 protein. In the table there are about 480,000 distinct CDR3 sequences, roughly 17% of which are singletons. The CDR3 extends over 15 amino acids. V was pared by 3 bases and J by 0 bases, with 9 bases between. The sequenced sample consisted of blood, either unsorted or a sorted T cell fraction (not recorded which). This TCR came from a male donor with ankylosing spondylitis. This rearrangement joins TRBV12-3 or TRBV12-4 to TRBJ2-1; D is uncertain. The CDR3 DNA reads as TGTGCCAGCAGTTTCTCGCGGCCCTCCTACAATGAGCAGTTCTTC. It is translated as CASSFSRPSYNEQFF.